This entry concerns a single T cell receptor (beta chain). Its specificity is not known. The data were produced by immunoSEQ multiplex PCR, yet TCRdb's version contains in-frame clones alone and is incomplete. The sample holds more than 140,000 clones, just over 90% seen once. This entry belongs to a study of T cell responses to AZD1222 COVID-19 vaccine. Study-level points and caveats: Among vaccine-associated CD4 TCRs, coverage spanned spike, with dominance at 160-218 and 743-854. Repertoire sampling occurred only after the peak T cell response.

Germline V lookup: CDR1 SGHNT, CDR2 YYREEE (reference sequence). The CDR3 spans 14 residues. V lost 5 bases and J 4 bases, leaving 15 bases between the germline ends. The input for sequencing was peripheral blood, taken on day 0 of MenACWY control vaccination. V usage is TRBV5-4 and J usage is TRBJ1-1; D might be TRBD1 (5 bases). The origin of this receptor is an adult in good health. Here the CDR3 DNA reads TGTGCCAGCAGTTCGAGGCCAGGGTCCACTGAAGCTTTCTTT. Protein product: CASSSRPGSTEAFF.